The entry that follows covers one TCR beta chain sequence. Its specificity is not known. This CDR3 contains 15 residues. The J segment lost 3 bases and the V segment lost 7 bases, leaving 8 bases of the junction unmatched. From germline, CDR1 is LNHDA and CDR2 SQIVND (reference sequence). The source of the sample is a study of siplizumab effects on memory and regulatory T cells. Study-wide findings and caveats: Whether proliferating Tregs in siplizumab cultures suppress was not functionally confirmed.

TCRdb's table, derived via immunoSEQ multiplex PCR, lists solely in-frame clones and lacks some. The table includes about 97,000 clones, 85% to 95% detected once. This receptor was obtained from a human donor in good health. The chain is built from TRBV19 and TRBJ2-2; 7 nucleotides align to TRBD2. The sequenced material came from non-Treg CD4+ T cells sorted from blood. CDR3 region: CASNGGREYTGELFF. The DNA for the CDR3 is TGTGCCAGTAATGGAGGGCGGGAGTACACCGGGGAGCTGTTTTTT.